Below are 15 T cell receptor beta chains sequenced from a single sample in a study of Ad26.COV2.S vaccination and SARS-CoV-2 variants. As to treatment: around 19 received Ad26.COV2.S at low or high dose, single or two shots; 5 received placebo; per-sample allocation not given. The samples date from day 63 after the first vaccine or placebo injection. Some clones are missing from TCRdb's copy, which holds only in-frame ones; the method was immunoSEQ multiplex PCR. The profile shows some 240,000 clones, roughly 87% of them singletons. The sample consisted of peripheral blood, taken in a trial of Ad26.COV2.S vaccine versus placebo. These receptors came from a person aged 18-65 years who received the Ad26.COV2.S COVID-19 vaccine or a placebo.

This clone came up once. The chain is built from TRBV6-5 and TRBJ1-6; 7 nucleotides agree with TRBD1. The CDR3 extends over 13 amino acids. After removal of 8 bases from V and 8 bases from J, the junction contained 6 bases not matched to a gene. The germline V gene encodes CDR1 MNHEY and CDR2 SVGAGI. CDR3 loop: CASGTEEDSPLHF. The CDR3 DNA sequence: TGTGCCAGCGGGACAGAGGAGGATTCACCCCTCCACTTT.

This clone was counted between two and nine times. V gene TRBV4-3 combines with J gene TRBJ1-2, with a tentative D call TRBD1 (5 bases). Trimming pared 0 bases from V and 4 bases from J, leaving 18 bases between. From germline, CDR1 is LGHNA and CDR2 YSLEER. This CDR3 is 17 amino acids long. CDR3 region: CASSQDLETANLYGYTF. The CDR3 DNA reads TGCGCCAGCAGCCAAGATCTAGAGACAGCGAACCTCTATGGCTACACCTTC.

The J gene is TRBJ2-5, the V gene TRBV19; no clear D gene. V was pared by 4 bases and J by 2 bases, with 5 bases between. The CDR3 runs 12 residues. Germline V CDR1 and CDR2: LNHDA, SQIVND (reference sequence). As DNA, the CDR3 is TGTGCCAGTAGTAGGCCGCAAGAGACCCAGTACTTC. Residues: CASSRPQETQYF.

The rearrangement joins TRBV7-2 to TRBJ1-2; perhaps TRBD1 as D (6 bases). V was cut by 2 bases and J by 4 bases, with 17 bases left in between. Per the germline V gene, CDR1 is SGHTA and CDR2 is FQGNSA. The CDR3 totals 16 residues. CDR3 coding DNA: TGTGCCAGCAGCTTACCAGGGGCCAGTTTTGCCTATGGCTACACCTTC. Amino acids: CASSLPGASFAYGYTF.

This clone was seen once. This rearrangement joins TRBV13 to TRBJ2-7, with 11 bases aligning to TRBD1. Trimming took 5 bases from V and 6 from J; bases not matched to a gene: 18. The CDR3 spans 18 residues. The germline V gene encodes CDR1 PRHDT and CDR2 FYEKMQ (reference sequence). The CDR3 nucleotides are TGTGCCAGCAGCGGACAGGGGGCGAGGCGTCTAGCGGGATTCGAGCAGTACGTC. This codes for CASSGQGARRLAGFEQYV.

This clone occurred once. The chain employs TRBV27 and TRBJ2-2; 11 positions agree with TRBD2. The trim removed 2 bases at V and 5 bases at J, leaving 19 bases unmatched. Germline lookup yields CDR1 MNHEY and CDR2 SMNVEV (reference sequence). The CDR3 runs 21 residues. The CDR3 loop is CASSLSATSGVFRMGTGELFF. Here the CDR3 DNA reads TGTGCCAGCAGTTTAAGCGCGACTAGCGGGGTGTTCCGGATGGGGACCGGGGAGCTGTTTTTT.

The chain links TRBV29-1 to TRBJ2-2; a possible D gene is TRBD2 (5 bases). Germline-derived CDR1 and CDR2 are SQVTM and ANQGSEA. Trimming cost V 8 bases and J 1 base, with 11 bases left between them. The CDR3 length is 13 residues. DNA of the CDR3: TGCAGCAGCAGGAGGCAGAACACCGGGGAGCTGTTTTTT. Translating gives CSSRRQNTGELFF.

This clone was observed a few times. CDR3 in DNA: TGCGCCAGCAGCCAAGATTTTTCAGGACAGGGTAATGAAAAACTGTTTTTT. It translates to CASSQDFSGQGNEKLFF. The V gene is TRBV4-1, the J gene TRBJ1-4, with TRBD1 matching over 8 bases. The V gene end was trimmed by 0 bases and the J gene end by 4 bases; junction bases not matched to a gene: 7. The germline CDR1 and CDR2 sequences are MGHRA and YSYEKL. This CDR3 comprises 17 residues.

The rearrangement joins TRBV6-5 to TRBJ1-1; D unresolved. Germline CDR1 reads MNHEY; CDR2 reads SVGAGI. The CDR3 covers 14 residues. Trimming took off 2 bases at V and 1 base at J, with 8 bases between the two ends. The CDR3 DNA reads TGTGCCAGCAGTTACAATACACCGAACACTGAAGCTTTCTTT. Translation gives CASSYNTPNTEAFF.

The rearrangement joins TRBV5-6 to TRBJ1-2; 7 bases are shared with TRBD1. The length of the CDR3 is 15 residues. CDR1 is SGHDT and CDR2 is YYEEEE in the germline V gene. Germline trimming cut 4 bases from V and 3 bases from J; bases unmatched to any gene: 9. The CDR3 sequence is CASSRAGRGDYGYTF. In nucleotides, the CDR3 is TGTGCCAGCAGCCGGGCGGGCAGGGGGGACTATGGCTACACCTTC. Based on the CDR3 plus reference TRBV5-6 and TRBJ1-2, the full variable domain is DAGVTQSPTHLIKTRGQQVTLRCSPKSGHDTVSWYQQALGQGPQFIFQYYEEEERQRGNFPDRFSGHQFPNYSSELNVNALLLGDSALYLCASSRAGRGDYGYTFGSGTRLTVV.

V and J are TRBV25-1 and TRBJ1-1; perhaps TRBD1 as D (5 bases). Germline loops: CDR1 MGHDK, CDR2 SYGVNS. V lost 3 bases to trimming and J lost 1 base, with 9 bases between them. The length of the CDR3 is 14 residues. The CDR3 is CASSDKRGNTEAFF. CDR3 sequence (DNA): TGTGCCAGCAGTGATAAGAGGGGGAACACTGAAGCTTTCTTT.

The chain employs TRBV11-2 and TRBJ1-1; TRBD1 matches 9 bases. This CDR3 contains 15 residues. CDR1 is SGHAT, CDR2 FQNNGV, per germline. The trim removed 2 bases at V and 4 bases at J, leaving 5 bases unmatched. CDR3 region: CASSLYRGRGTEAFF. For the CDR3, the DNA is TGTGCCAGCAGCTTATACAGGGGGCGCGGCACTGAAGCTTTCTTT. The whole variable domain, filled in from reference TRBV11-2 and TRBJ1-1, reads EAGVAQSPRYKIIEKRQSVAFWCNPISGHATLYWYQQILGQGPKLLIQFQNNGVVDDSQLPKDRFSAERLKGVDSTLKIQPAKLEDSAVYLCASSLYRGRGTEAFFGQGTRLTVV.

CDR3 sequence: CASSPGLAGAPRPDTQYF. Written as DNA, the CDR3 is TGCGCCAGCAGCCCAGGACTAGCGGGGGCTCCGCGTCCAGATACGCAGTATTTT. This chain connects TRBV4-1 to TRBJ2-3, with TRBD2 identical over 13 bases. The V segment lost 4 bases and the J segment 4 bases; nucleotides outside the gene matches: 11. Germline V gene sequence: CDR1 MGHRA, CDR2 YSYEKL. The CDR3 covers 18 residues.

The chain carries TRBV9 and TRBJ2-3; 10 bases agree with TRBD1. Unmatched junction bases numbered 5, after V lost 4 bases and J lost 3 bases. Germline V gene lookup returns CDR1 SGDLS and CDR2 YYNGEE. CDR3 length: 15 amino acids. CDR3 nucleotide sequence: TGTGCCAGCAGCCCCCGACAGGGGGCGACAGATACGCAGTATTTT. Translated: CASSPRQGATDTQYF.

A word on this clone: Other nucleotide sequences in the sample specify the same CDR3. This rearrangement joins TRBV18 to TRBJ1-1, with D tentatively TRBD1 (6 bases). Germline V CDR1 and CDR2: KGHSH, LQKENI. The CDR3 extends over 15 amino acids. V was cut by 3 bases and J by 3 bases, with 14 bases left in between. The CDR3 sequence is CASSPGRGAYTEAFF. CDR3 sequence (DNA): TGTGCCAGCTCACCGGGGAGGGGGGCGTACACTGAAGCTTTCTTT.